This T cell receptor (beta chain) is drawn from a study of response to subunit inactivated influenza vaccine. Whole-study results and caveats: It was the authors' suggestion that each seasonal influenza vaccination recruits few new T cells.

Turning to this clonotype: As yet, its antigen is unknown.

TCRdb re-called the RT-PCR reads through MiXCR, storing one row per CDR3 protein. The table shows over 650,000 distinct CDR3 sequences, with 15% to 20% occurring only once. Per germline, CDR1 MNHNS and CDR2 SASEGT. There are 12 residues in the CDR3. Trimming at V came to 5 bases and at J to 8 bases, leaving 3 bases not matched to a gene. The chain recombines TRBV6-1 with TRBJ2-1; 7 nucleotides agree with TRBD2. The clonotype was recovered from a man in his fifties who received an inactivated influenza vaccine. The input for sequencing was PBMCs from blood, taken approximately 5 days after vaccination. CDR3 region: CASSSGAHEQFF. The CDR3 DNA sequence: TGTGCCAGCAGTAGCGGGGCCCATGAGCAGTTCTTC.